These 22 T cell receptor beta chains were sequenced from one sample in a study of siplizumab effects on memory and regulatory T cells (dated 2019 in TCRdb). The receptor library was made with the immunoSEQ multiplex PCR assay. TCRdb limited this immuneACCESS table to in-frame rearrangements with V and J called. A share of clones is missing; checked studies link under half to unresolved V genes, and the rest is unexplained. This sample lists about 100,000 clones; around 90% were detected once. Roughly 0.78% of the sample is in the top ten clones. The sample taken for sequencing was Tregs sorted from blood. These receptors were taken from a human donor in good health.

This clone was seen a handful of times. The chain combines TRBV7-8 with TRBJ1-3; unclear D gene. This CDR3 region has 14 residues. The V gene's germline CDR1 is SGHVS and CDR2 FQNEAQ. V dropped 1 base and J dropped 3 bases, with 7 bases sitting between them. DNA of the CDR3: TGTGCCAGCAGCTTAGATCACGGTGGAAACACCATATATTTT. It translates to CASSLDHGGNTIYF.

The rearrangement joins TRBV10-3 to TRBJ2-1; 12 nucleotides line up with TRBD2. V trimming: 6 bases; J trimming: 5 bases; junction bases outside the gene matches: 11. Per the germline V gene, CDR1 is ENHRY and CDR2 is SYGVKD. The CDR3 is made up of 17 amino acids. The CDR3 reads CAISRSHWTSGNNEQFF. The CDR3 DNA sequence: TGTGCCATCAGCAGAAGCCACTGGACTAGCGGGAACAATGAGCAGTTCTTC.

This sequence joins TRBV4-2 and TRBJ2-2; D gene unclear. Germline values: CDR1 LGHNA, CDR2 YNFKEQ. CDR3 length equals 15 residues. V was clipped by 5 bases and J by 3 bases, with 13 bases between them. The CDR3 reads CASSTLGDDTGELFF. As DNA, the CDR3 is TGTGCCAGCAGCACGCTAGGTGATGACACCGGGGAGCTGTTTTTT.

The chain links TRBV11-3 to TRBJ1-1; 8 nucleotides match TRBD1. The CDR3 is 15 amino acids. V shed 5 bases and J 3 bases; nucleotides not matched to a gene: 8. CDR1 SGHNT and CDR2 YENEEA come from the germline V gene. CDR3 in DNA: TGTGCCAGCAGCAAGACAGGGGCGGCGTACACTGAAGCTTTCTTT. It encodes CASSKTGAAYTEAFF.

This rearrangement joins TRBV6-1 to TRBJ2-3; 9 nucleotides align to TRBD2. Germline trimming cut 4 bases from V and 4 bases from J; bases unmatched to any gene: 6. The V gene's germline CDR1 is MNHNS and CDR2 SASEGT. The CDR3 consists of 15 residues. The chain's CDR3 is CASSVLAGYADTQYF. CDR3 DNA: TGTGCCAGCAGTGTCCTAGCGGGATATGCAGATACGCAGTATTTT.

The rearrangement joins TRBV7-6 to TRBJ2-1; TRBD1 might be the D (6 bases). Germline CDR1 and CDR2: SGHVS and FNYEAQ. The ends were cut back, 2 bases at V and 4 bases at J, with 6 bases in the middle. This CDR3 is built from 13 residues. CDR3 sequence reads: CASSLTGYNEQFF. CDR3 coding DNA: TGTGCCAGCAGCTTAACAGGGTACAATGAGCAGTTCTTC.

This clone was detected only once. The chain couples TRBV5-1 to TRBJ1-1; D remains unclear. The V gene lost 1 base and the J gene lost 0 bases, with 10 bases spanning the gap. Germline-derived CDR1 and CDR2 are SGHRS and YFSETQ. This CDR3 is 15 amino acids long. The CDR3 here is CASSLTPELNTEAFF. The CDR3 DNA reads as TGCGCCAGCAGCTTGACTCCAGAGTTGAACACTGAAGCTTTCTTT.

This chain joins TRBV4-2 and TRBJ2-1, with 10 bases aligning to TRBD2. Germline trimming cut 2 bases from V and 7 bases from J; bases unmatched to any gene: 11. Per germline, CDR1 LGHNA and CDR2 YNFKEQ. The CDR3 is made up of 17 amino acids. The CDR3 protein is CASSQTLSGRALNEQFF. CDR3 nucleotide sequence: TGTGCCAGCAGCCAAACCCTAAGCGGGAGGGCTCTGAATGAGCAGTTCTTC.

The chain combines TRBV9 with TRBJ2-5; D may be TRBD2 (7 bases). The DNA matches TRBJ2-7 better at its end, which makes the J call doubtful. Germline V CDR1 and CDR2: SGDLS, YYNGEE. The CDR3 consists of 15 residues. The CDR3 spells CASSVAPGGGYEQYF. The CDR3 DNA is TGTGCCAGCAGCGTAGCGCCGGGGGGCGGGTACGAGCAGTACTTC.

This chain joins TRBV4-1 and TRBJ2-1, with 8 nucleotides matching TRBD2. Germline CDR1 and CDR2: MGHRA and YSYEKL. Germline trimming cut 0 bases from V and 9 bases from J; bases unmatched to any gene: 16. CDR3 length equals 18 residues. The CDR3 reads CASSQDLPAGAGMGEQFF. The CDR3 DNA reads as TGCGCCAGCAGCCAAGATCTGCCAGCGGGAGCGGGTATGGGTGAGCAGTTCTTC.

This clone has just one count. The chain recombines TRBV19 with TRBJ1-5; 7 nucleotides align to TRBD1. There are 14 residues in the CDR3. After removal of 10 bases from V and 6 bases from J, the junction contained 12 bases not matched to a gene. In germline, CDR1 is LNHDA, CDR2 SQIVND (reference sequence). CDR3 sequence reads: CATCSTGSSQPQHF. For the CDR3, the DNA is TGTGCCACATGCTCGACAGGGTCTAGTCAGCCCCAGCATTTT.

This sequence joins TRBV7-9 and TRBJ1-1, with D maybe TRBD1 (5 bases). The germline V gene has CDR1 SEHNR and CDR2 FQNEAQ (reference sequence). CDR3 length: 13 residues. Trimming left V 5 bases short and J 4 bases short, with 11 bases between. CDR3 sequence (DNA): TGTGCCAGCAGCCCTCCCGGGGGCACTGAAGCTTTCTTT. Its translation: CASSPPGGTEAFF.

The chain joins TRBV18 to TRBJ1-4; 10 nucleotides line up with TRBD1. With 6 bases clipped from V and 7 bases from J, the junction kept 11 bases outside the gene matches. CDR1 and CDR2 (germline): KGHSH, LQKENI. The CDR3 runs to 16 residues. CDR3 DNA sequence: TGTGCCAGCTCGCCAAACCGGGACAGGGGTTCTGAAAAACTGTTTTTT. Its translation: CASSPNRDRGSEKLFF.

The chain has TRBV18 and TRBJ2-3; D may correspond to TRBD1 or TRBD2 (5 bases each). Germline V lookup: CDR1 KGHSH, CDR2 LQKENI. The CDR3 extends over 14 amino acids. Between the trimmed V and J ends, which lost 3 bases and 0 bases, there was a span of 7 bases. This CDR3 is CASSPGPSTDTQYF. The CDR3, as DNA: TGTGCCAGCTCACCGGGACCTAGCACAGATACGCAGTATTTT.

The genes are TRBV19 and TRBJ1-1; a weak D match, TRBD1 (5 bases). The V gene lost 1 base and the J gene lost 7 bases, with 16 bases spanning the gap. Germline CDR1 reads LNHDA; CDR2 reads SQIVND (reference sequence). The CDR3 covers 15 residues. This chain's CDR3 is CASSIVAREGREAFF. CDR3 in DNA: TGTGCCAGTAGTATAGTAGCCAGGGAGGGCCGTGAAGCTTTCTTT.

The chain links TRBV14 to TRBJ2-1, with 8 bases aligning to TRBD2. Trimming at V came to 1 base and at J to 4 bases, leaving 12 bases not matched to a gene. This CDR3 contains 18 residues. The V gene's germline CDR1 is SGHDN and CDR2 FVKESK. CDR3: CASSQVIRGGRPYNEQFF. For the CDR3, the DNA is TGTGCCAGCAGCCAAGTAATTCGGGGCGGGAGGCCGTACAATGAGCAGTTCTTC. The full variable domain, with the rest looked up from reference TRBV14 and TRBJ2-1, is EAGVTQFPSHSVIEKGQTVTLRCDPISGHDNLYWYRRVMGKEIKFLLHFVKESKQDESGMPNNRFLAERTGGTYSTLKVQPAELEDSGVYFCASSQVIRGGRPYNEQFFGPGTRLTVL.

The chain has TRBV19 and TRBJ2-5; TRBD1 aligns across 7 bases. This CDR3 contains 13 residues. The germline V gene has CDR1 LNHDA and CDR2 SQIVND (reference sequence). V was clipped by 4 bases and J by 4 bases; unmatched bases: 3. Here the CDR3 reads CASSTRDRETQYF. The DNA of the CDR3 is TGTGCCAGTAGTACCCGGGACAGAGAGACCCAGTACTTC.

The chain recombines TRBV5-6 with TRBJ2-6; D gene ambiguous. Germline values: CDR1 SGHDT, CDR2 YYEEEE. This CDR3 comprises 16 residues. The germline V and J ends were trimmed by 4 bases and 2 bases, with 13 bases remaining between them. The DNA for the CDR3 is TGTGCCAGCAGCGGTGGTGCGGCCCCTGGGGCCAACGTCCTGACTTTC. It yields the protein CASSGGAAPGANVLTF.

V usage is TRBV7-9 and J usage is TRBJ2-7; possible D gene TRBD2, 6 bases. The CDR3 consists of 14 residues. In germline, CDR1 is SEHNR, CDR2 FQNEAQ (reference sequence). The ends were cut back, 3 bases at V and 6 bases at J, with 15 bases in the middle. The CDR3 DNA reads as TGTGCCAGCAGCTTCCCGACTAGATCAACCGAGCAGTACTTC. The encoded protein is CASSFPTRSTEQYF. Filled out from reference TRBV7-9 and TRBJ2-7, the complete variable domain reads DTGVSQNPRHKITKRGQNVTFRCDPISEHNRLYWYRQTLGQGPEFLTYFQNEAQLEKSRLLSDRFSAERPKGSFSTLEIQRTEQGDSAMYLCASSFPTRSTEQYFGPGTRLTVT.

The rearrangement uses TRBV14 and TRBJ1-5, with D tentatively TRBD1 (6 bases). Germline V lookup: CDR1 SGHDN, CDR2 FVKESK. Trimming pared 0 bases from V and 3 bases from J, leaving 15 bases between. The CDR3 spans 17 residues. CDR3 loop: CASSQDPEGGPNQPQHF. In DNA, the CDR3 is TGTGCCAGCAGCCAAGATCCAGAGGGGGGACCCAATCAGCCCCAGCATTTT.

The J gene is TRBJ2-1, the V gene TRBV5-4; D remains unclear. V lost 1 base to trimming and J lost 4 bases, with 3 bases between them. CDR1 is SGHNT, CDR2 YYREEE, per germline (reference sequence). The CDR3 is 12 amino acids. Written as DNA, the CDR3 is TGTGCCAGCAGCTTGCGATACAATGAGCAGTTCTTC. The encoded protein is CASSLRYNEQFF.

V gene TRBV27 combines with J gene TRBJ2-1; 10 positions agree with TRBD2. The germline gives CDR1 MNHEY, CDR2 SMNVEV (reference sequence). The junction had 9 bases not matched to a gene; V was cut back by 5 bases and J by 5 bases. The CDR3 totals 16 residues. The DNA of the CDR3 is TGTGCCAGCAGTCTGAGACTAGCGGGTGGCCACAATGAGCAGTTCTTC. Protein: CASSLRLAGGHNEQFF.